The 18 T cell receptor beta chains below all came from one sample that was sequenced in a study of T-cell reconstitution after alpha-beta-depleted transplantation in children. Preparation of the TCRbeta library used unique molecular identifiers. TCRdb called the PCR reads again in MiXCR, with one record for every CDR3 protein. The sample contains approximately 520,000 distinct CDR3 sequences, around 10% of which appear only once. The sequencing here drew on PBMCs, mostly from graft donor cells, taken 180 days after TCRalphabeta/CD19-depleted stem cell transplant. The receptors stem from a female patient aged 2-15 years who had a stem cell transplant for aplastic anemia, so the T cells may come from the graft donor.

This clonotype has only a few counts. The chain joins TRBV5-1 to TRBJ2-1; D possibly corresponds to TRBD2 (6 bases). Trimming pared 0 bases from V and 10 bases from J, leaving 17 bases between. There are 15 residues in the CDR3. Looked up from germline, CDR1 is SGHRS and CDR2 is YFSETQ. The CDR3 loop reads CASSLAGVQGAEQFF. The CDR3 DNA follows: TGCGCCAGCAGCTTGGCGGGAGTTCAGGGTGCGGAGCAGTTCTTC.

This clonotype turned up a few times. CDR3 in amino acids: CASSQVNGISTDTQYF. The CDR3 coding sequence is TGCGCCAGCAGCCAAGTTAACGGAATTAGCACAGATACGCAGTATTTT. The chain couples TRBV4-3 to TRBJ2-3; D ambiguous. Per the germline V gene, CDR1 is LGHNA and CDR2 is YSLEER. The CDR3 has 16 residues. V dropped 1 base and J dropped 0 bases, with 11 bases sitting between them.

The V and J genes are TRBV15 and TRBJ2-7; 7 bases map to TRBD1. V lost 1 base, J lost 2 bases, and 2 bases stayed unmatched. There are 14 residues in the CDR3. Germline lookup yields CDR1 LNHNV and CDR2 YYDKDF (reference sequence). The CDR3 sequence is CATSRAGQTYEQYV. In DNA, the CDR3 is TGTGCCACCAGCAGAGCGGGACAGACCTACGAGCAGTACGTC.

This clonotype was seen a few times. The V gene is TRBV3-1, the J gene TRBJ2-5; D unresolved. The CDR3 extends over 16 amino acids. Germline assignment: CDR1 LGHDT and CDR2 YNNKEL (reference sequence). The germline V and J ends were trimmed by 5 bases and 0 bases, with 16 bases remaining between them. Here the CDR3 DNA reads TGTGCCAGCAGCACCCGACTTGGGGTGTACCAAGAGACCCAGTACTTC. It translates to CASSTRLGVYQETQYF.

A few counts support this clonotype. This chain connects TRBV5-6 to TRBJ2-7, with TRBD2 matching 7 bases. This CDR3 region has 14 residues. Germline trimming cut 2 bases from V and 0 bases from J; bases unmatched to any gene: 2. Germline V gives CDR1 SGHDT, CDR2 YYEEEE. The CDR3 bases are TGTGCCAGCAGCTTTCGGACTAGCTCCTACGAGCAGTACTTC. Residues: CASSFRTSSYEQYF.

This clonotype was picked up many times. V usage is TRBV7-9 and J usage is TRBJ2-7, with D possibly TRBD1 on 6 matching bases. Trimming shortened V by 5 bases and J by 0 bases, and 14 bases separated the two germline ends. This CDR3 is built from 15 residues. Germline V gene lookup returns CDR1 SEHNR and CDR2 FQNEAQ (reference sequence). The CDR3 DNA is TGTGCCAGCAGCACCCGGGACAATCCCTCCTACGAGCAGTACTTC. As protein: CASSTRDNPSYEQYF.

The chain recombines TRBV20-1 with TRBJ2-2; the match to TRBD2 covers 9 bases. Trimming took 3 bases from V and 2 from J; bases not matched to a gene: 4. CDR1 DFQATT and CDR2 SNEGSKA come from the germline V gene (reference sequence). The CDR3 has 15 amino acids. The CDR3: CSARKTSGNTGELFF. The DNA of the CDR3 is TGCAGTGCTAGGAAGACTAGCGGAAACACCGGGGAGCTGTTTTTT.

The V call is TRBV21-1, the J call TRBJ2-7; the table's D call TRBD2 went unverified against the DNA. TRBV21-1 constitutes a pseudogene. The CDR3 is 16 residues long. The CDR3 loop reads CASRVPGLAGDYEQYV. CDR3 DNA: TGTGCCAGCAGGGTACCGGGACTAGCGGGAGACTACGAGCAGTACGTC.

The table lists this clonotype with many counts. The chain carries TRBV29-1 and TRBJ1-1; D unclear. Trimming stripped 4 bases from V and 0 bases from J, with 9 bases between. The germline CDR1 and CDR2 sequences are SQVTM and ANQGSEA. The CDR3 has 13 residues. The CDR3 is CSVGEQMNTEAFF. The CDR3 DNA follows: TGCAGCGTTGGTGAGCAGATGAACACTGAAGCTTTCTTT. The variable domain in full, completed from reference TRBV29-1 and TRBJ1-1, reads SAVISQKPSRDICQRGTSLTIQCQVDSQVTMMFWYRQQPGQSLTLIATANQGSEATYESGFVIDKFPISRPNLTFSTLTVSNMSPEDSSIYLCSVGEQMNTEAFFGQGTRLTVV.

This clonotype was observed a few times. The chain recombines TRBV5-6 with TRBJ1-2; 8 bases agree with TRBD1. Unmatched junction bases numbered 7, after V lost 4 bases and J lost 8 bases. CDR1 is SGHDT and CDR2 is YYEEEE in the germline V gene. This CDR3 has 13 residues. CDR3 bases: TGTGCCAGCAGCGTGGACAGGGCTCAAGGCTACACCTTC. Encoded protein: CASSVDRAQGYTF.

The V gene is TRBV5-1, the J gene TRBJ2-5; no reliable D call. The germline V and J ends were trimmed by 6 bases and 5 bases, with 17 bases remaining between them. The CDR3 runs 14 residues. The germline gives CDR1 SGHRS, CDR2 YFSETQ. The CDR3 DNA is TGCGCCAGCACCTTATACTCAAATCTGGAGACCCAGTACTTC. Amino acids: CASTLYSNLETQYF.

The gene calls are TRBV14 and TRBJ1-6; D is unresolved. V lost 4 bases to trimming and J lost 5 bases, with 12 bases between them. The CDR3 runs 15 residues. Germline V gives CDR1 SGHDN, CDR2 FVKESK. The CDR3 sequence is CASSRRLWDNSPLHF. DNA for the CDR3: TGTGCCAGCAGCCGACGACTGTGGGATAATTCACCCCTCCACTTT.

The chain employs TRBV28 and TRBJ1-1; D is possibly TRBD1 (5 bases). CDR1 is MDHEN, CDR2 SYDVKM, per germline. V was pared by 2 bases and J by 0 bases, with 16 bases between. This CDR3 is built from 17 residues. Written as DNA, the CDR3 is TGTGCCAGCAGTTTAGACGGGTTTTGGGGGGTGAACACTGAAGCTTTCTTT. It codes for CASSLDGFWGVNTEAFF.

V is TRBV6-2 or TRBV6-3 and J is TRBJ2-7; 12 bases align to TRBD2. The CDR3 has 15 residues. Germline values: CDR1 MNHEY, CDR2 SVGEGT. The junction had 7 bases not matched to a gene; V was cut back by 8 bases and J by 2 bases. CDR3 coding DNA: TGTGCCAGCCGATCTAGCGGGAGGGCCCCCTACGAGCAGTACGTC. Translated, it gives CASRSSGRAPYEQYV.

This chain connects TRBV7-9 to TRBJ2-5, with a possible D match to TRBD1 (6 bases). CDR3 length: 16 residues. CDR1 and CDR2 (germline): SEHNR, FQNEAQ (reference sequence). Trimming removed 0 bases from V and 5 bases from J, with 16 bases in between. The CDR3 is CASSLAGAAPRETQYF. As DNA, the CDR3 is TGTGCCAGCAGCTTAGCGGGGGCAGCCCCACGGGAGACCCAGTACTTC.

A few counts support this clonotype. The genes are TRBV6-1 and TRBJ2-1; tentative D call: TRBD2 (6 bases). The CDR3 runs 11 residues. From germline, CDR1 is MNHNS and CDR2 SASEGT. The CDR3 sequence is CALAIYNEQFF. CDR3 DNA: TGTGCGCTAGCGATTTACAATGAGCAGTTCTTC.

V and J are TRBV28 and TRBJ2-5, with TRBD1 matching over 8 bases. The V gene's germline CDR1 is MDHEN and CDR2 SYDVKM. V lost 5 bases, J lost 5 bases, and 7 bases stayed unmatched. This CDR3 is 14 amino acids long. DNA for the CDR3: TGTGCCAGCAGTCAGGGGGCGCGTTGGGAGACCCAGTACTTC. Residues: CASSQGARWETQYF.

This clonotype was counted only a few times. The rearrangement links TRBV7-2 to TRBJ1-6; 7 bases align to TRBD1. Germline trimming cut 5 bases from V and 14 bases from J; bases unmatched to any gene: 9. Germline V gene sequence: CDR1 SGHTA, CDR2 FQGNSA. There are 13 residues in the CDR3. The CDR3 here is CASSTGQVLALHF. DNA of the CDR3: TGTGCCAGCAGCACCGGACAGGTTTTGGCCCTCCACTTT. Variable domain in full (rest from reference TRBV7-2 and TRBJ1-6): GAGVSQSPSNKVTEKGKDVELRCDPISGHTALYWYRQSLGQGLEFLIYFQGNSAPDKSGLPSDRFSAERTGGSVSTLTIQRTQQEDSAVYLCASSTGQVLALHFGNGTRLTVT.